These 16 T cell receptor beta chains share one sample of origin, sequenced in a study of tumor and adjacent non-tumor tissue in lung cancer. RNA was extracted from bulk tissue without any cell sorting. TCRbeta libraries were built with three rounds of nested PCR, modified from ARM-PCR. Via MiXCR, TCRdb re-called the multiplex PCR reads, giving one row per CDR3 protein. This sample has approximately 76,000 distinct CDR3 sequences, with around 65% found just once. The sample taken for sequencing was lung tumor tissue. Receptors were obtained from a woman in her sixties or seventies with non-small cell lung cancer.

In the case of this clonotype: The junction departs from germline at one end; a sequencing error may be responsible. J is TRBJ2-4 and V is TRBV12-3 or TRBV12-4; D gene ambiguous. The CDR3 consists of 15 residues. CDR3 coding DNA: TGTGCCAGCTCTAAGGGCGCAGATGGCTCAAACATTCGGTACTTC. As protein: CASSKGADGSNIRYF.

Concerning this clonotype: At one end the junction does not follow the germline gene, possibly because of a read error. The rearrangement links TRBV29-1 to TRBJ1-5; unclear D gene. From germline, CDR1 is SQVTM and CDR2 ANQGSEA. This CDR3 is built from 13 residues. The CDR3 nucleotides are TGCAGCGTTGAAGCTGGCAGCAATCAGTCCCAGCATTTT. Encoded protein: CSVEAGSNQSQHF.

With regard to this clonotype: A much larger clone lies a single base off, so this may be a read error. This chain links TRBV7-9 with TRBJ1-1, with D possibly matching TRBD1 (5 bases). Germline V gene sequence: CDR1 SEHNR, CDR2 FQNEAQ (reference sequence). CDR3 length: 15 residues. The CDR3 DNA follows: TGTGCCAGCAGCTTAATAGGGGCCGAGAACACTGGAGCTTTCTTT. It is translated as CASSLIGAENTGAFF.

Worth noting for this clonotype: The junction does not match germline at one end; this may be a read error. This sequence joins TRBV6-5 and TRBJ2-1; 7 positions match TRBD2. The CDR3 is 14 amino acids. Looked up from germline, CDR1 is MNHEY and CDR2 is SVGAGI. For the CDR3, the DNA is TGTGCCAGCAGAAGACGGGGGGACCACAATGAGCAATTCTTC. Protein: CASRRRGDHNEQFF.

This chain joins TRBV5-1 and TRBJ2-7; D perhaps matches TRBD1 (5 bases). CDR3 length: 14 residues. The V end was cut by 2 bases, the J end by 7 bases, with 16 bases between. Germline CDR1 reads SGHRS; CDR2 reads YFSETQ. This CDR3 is CASSFDSAVREQYF. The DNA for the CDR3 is TGCGCCAGCAGCTTCGACAGTGCGGTACGGGAGCAGTACTTC.

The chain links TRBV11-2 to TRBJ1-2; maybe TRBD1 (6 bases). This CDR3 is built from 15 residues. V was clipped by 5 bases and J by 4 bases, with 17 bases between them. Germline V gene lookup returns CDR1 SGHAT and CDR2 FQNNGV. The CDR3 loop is CASSRPTGGIYGYTF. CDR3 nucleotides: TGTGCCAGCAGCCGGCCGACGGGGGGCATCTATGGCTACACCTTC. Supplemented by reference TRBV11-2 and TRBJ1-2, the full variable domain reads EAGVAQSPRYKIIEKRQSVAFWCNPISGHATLYWYQQILGQGPKLLIQFQNNGVVDDSQLPKDRFSAERLKGVDSTLKIQPAKLEDSAVYLCASSRPTGGIYGYTFGSGTRLTVV.

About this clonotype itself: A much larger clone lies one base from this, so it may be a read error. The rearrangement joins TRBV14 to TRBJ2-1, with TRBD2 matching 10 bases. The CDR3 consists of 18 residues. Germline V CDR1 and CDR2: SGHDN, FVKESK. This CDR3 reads CASSRLAGGLIGYNVQFF. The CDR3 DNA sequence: TGTGCCAGCAGCCGACTAGCGGGCGGCCTTATAGGGTACAATGTGCAGTTCTTC.

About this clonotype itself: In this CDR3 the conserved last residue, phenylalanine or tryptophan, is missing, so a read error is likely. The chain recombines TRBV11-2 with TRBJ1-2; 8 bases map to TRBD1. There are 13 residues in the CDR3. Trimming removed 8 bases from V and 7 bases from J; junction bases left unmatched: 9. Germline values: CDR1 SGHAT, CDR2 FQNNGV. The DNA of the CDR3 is TGTGCCAGCGGCTCGACAGGGGTTTCTGGCTACACCCTC. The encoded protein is CASGSTGVSGYTL.

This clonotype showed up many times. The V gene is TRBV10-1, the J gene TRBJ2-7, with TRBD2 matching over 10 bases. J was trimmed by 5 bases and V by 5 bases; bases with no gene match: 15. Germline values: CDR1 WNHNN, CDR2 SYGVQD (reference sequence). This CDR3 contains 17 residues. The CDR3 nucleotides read TGCGCCAGCAGTACCATCCCTCTAGCGGGAGATTTCAACGAGCAGTACTTC. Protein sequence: CASSTIPLAGDFNEQYF.

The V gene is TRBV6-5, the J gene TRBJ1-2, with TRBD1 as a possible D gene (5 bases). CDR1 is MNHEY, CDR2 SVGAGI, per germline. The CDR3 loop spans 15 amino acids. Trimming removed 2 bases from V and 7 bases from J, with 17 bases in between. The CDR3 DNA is TGTGCCAGCAGTTACCCCTGGGCGGGGGGTGTTGGCTACACCTTC. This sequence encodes CASSYPWAGGVGYTF.

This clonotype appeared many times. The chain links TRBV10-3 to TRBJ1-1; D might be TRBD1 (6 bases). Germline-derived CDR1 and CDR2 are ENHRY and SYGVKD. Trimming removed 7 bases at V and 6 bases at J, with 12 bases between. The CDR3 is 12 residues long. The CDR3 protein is CAIKGEEPEAFF. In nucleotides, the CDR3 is TGTGCCATCAAGGGGGAAGAGCCTGAAGCTTTCTTT.

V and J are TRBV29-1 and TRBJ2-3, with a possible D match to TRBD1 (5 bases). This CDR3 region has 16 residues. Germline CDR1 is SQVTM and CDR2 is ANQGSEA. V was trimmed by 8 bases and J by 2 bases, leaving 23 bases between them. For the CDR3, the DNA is TGCAGCATCATGGGTGACAGATCTGCAGTCACAGATACGCAGTATTTT. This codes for CSIMGDRSAVTDTQYF.

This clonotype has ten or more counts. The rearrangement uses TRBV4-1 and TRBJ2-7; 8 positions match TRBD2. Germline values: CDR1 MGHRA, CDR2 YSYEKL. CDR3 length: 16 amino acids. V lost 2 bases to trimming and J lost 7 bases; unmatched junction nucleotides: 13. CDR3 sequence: CASSQPGGVRTEEQYF. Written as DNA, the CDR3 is TGCGCCAGCAGCCAACCCGGGGGGGTAAGGACTGAGGAGCAGTACTTC.

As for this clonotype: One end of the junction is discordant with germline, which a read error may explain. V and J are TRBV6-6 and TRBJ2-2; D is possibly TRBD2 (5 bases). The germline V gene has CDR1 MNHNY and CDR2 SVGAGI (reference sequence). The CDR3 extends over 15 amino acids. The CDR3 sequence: CASSHARGFLGELLF. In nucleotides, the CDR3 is TGTGCCAGCAGCCATGCACGGGGTTTTCTCGGGGAGCTGTTGTTC.

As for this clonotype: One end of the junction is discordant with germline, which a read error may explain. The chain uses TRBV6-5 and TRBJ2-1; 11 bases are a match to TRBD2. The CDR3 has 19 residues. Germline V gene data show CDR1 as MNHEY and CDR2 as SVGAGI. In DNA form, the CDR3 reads TGTGCCAGCAGTTATAGGTCTAGCGGGAGGACCCGTTCCTACTATGAGCAGTTCTTC. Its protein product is CASSYRSSGRTRSYYEQFF.

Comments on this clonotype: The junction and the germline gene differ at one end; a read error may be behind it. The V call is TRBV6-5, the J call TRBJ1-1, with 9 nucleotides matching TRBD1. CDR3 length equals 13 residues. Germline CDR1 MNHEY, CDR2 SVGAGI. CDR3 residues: CASSLQGATEAFF. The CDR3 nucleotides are TGTGCCAGCAGCCTACAGGGGGCTACTGAGGCTTTCTTT.